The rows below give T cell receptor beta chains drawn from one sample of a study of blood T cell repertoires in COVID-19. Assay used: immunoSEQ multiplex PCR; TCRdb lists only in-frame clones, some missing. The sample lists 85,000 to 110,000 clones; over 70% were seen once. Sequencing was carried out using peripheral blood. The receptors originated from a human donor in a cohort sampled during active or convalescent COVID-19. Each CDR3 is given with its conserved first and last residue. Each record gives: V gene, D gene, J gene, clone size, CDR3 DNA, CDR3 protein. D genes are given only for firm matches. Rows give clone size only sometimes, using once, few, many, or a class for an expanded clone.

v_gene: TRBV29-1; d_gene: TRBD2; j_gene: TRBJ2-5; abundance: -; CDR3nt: TGCAGCGTTGATGGCGGGGGGCGTCAAGAGACCCAGTACTTC; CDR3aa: CSVDGGGRQETQYF
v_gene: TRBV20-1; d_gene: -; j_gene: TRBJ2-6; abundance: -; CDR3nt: TGCAGTGCTAGTACCCCGGGTGGGGCCAACGTCCTGACTTTC; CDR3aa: CSASTPGGANVLTF
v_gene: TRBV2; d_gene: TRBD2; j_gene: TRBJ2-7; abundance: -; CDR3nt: TGTGCCAGCGCAGCGGGGGATGGTAACGAGCAGTACTTC; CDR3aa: CASAAGDGNEQYF
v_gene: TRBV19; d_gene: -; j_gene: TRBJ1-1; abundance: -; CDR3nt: TGTGCCAGTAGTATAGCCCGGACAGCGAACACTGAAGCTTTCTTT; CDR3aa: CASSIARTANTEAFF
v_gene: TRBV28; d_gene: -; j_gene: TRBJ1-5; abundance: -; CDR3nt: TGTGCCTCACGGAAACAGGGTGGCAATCAGCCCCAGCATTTT; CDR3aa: CASRKQGGNQPQHF
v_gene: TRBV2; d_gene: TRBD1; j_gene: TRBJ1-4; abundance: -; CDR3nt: TGTGCCAGCAGTTGGACAGGGAGGGATGAAAAACTGTTTTTT; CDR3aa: CASSWTGRDEKLFF
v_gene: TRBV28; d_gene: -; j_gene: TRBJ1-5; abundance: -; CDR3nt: TGTGCCAGCAGTTTCGTCCGGGGAGCGAGCAATCAGCCCCAGCATTTT; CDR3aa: CASSFVRGASNQPQHF
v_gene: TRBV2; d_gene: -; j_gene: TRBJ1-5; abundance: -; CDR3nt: TGTGCCAGCAGTGATGCGAATCAGCCCCAGCATTTT; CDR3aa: CASSDANQPQHF
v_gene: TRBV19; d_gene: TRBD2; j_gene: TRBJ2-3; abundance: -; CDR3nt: TGTGCCAGTAGTCTAACTAGCGGTAGCACAGATACGCAGTATTTT; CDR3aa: CASSLTSGSTDTQYF
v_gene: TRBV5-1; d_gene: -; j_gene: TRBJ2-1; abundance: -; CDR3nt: TGCGCCAGCAGCGCCCAAGGGGGCGCGGGAAATGAGCAGTTCTTC; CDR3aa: CASSAQGGAGNEQFF
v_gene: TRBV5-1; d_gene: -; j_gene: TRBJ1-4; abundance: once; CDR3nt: TGCGCCAGCAGCTTATTAGGTTCGGGCAGGGGCCTTTTTACAACTAATGAAAAACTGTTTTTT; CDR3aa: CASSLLGSGRGLFTTNEKLFF
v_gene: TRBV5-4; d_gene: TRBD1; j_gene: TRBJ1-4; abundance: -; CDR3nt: TGTGCCAGCAGCTCCGGACAGGATGATGAAAAACTGTTTTTT; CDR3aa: CASSSGQDDEKLFF
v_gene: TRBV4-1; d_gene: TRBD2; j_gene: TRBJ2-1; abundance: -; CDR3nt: TGCGCCAGCAGCCAAGATCAGGGACTACAATATGAGCAGTTCTTC; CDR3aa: CASSQDQGLQYEQFF
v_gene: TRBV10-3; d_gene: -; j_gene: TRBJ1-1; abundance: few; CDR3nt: TGTGCCATCAGTGACGGCTCCCCCTCGGGGAACACTGAAGCTTTCTTT; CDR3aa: CAISDGSPSGNTEAFF
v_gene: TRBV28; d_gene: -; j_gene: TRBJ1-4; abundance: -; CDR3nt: TGTGCCAGCAGTCTCAGGGGAAGACGTGAAAAACTGTTTTTT; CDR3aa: CASSLRGRREKLFF
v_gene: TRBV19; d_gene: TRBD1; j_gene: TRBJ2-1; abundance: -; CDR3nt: TGTGCCAGTTGCCTGGGGGGACAGGGGGGCAATGAGCAGTTCTTC; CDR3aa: CASCLGGQGGNEQFF
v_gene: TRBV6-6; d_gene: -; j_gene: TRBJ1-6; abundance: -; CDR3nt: TGTGCCATCAGCAACAGGCCAAGCTCCTATAATTCACCCCTCCACTTT; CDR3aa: CAISNRPSSYNSPLHF
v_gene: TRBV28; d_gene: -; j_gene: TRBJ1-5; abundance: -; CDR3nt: TGTGCCAGCAATGGCGGTAATCAGCCCCAGCATTTT; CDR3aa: CASNGGNQPQHF
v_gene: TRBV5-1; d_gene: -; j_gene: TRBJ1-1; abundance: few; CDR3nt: TGCGCCAGCAGCTTCCATAGCAGGGGCACTGAAGCTTTCTTT; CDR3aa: CASSFHSRGTEAFF
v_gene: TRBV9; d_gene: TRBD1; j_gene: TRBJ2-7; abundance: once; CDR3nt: TGTGCCAGCAGCCCCTGCGGGACAGGGGGTTACCTCTACGAGCAGTACTTC; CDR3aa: CASSPCGTGGYLYEQYF
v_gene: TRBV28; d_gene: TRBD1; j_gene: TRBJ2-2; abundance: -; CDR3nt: TGTGCCAGCAGTGATCCGGGACAGGGGGCGACTGGCACCGGGGAGCTGTTTTTT; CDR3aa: CASSDPGQGATGTGELFF
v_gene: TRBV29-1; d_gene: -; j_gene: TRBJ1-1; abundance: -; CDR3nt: TGCAGCGTTGATGGTCGGGTTGGGAACACTGAAGCTTTCTTT; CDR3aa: CSVDGRVGNTEAFF
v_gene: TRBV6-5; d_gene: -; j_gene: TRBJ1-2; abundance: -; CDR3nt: TGTGCCAGCAGCTCATCGGGGTCTACAGGCTACACCTTC; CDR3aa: CASSSSGSTGYTF
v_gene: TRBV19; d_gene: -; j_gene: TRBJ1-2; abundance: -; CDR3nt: TGTGCCAGTATCCTGACCTCAGGGGACTATGGCTACACCTTC; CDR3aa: CASILTSGDYGYTF
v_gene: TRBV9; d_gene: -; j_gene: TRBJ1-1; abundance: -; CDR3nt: TGTGCCAGCAGCGTAGGAACCGGCACTGAAGCTTTCTTT; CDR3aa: CASSVGTGTEAFF
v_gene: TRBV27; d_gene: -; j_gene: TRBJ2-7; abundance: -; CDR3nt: TGTGCCAGCAGTTTACGCGGGGTAGACTCCTACGAGCAGTACTTC; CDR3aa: CASSLRGVDSYEQYF
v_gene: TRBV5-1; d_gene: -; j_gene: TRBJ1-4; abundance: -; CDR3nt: TGCGCCAGCAGCACCAACAGAGTTGCAACTAATGAAAAACTGTTTTTT; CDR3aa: CASSTNRVATNEKLFF
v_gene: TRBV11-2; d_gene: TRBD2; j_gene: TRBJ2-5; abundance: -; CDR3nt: TGTGCCAGCAGCGGCGCGGGGGGGCTCATACCGGTCCAGTACTTC; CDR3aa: CASSGAGGLIPVQYF
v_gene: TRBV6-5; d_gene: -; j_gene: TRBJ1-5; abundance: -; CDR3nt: TGTGCCAGCAGTTACGATTACAGGTCCAATCAGCCCCAGCATTTT; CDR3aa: CASSYDYRSNQPQHF
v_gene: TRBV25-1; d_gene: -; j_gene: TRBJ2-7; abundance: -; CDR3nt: TGTGCCAGCAGGGGGGACAACTCCTACGAGCAGTACTTC; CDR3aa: CASRGDNSYEQYF
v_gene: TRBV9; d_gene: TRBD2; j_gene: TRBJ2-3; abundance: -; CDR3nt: TGTGCCAGCAGCGTAGCCGGGGGGCTAGCGGGGACAGATACGCAGTATTTT; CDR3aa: CASSVAGGLAGTDTQYF
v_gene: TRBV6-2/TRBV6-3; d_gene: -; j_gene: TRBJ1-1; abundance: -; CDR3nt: TGTGCCAGCAGCACCGGAGCAGACGGAAACACTGAAGCTTTCTTT; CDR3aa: CASSTGADGNTEAFF
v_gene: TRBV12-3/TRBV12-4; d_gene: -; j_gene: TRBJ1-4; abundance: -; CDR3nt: TGTGCCAGCAGTTATCGTGAAAAACTGTTTTTT; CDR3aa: CASSYREKLFF
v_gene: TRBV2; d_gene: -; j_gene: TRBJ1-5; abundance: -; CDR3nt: TGTGCCAGTTGCTCCGGGGTTCCGGATCAGCCCCAGCATTTT; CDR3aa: CASCSGVPDQPQHF
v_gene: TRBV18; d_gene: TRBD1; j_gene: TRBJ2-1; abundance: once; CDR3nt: TGTGCCAGCTCACCATCCGAAGGGACAGGGGGCTTTAATGAGCAGTTCTTC; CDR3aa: CASSPSEGTGGFNEQFF
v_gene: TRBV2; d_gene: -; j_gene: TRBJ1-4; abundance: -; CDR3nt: TGTGCCAGCAGTGAGATTGCTGGGGGCGGTGAAAAACTGTTTTTT; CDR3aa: CASSEIAGGGEKLFF
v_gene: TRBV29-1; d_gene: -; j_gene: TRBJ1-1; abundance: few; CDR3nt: TGCAGCGTTGACCGGGGTTTGAACACTGAAGCTTTCTTT; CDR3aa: CSVDRGLNTEAFF
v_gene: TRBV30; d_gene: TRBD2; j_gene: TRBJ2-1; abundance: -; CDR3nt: TGTGCCTGGAGTGTAGCGGGACGCCCCTACAATGAGCAGTTCTTC; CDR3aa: CAWSVAGRPYNEQFF
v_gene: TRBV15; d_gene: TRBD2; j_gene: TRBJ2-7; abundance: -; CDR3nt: TGTGCCACCAGCAGGAACCCGGGGGGCGAGCAGTACTTC; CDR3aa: CATSRNPGGEQYF
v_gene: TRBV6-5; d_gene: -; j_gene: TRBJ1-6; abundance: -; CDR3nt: TGTGCCAGCAGCCGGCGAGGTGGGTCACCCCTCCACTTT; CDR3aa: CASSRRGGSPLHF